These 30 T cell receptor beta chains originate from one sample sequenced in a study of blood T cell repertoires in COVID-19. Generated by immunoSEQ multiplex PCR, the TCRdb table keeps only in-frame clones and is missing some. The table records roughly 200,000 clones, more than 65% of them present only once. The sequenced material came from peripheral blood. The receptors were gathered from a man aged 50 to 60 with active or convalescent COVID-19.

The rearrangement links TRBV2 to TRBJ2-7; 7 nucleotides line up with TRBD1. Per the germline V gene, CDR1 is SNHLY and CDR2 is FYNNEI. With V trimmed by 6 bases and J by 0 bases, 8 bases remained unmatched. The length of the CDR3 is 15 residues. Written as DNA, the CDR3 is TGTGCCAGCAGGGCGGGCAGGGGGAGCTCCTACGAGCAGTACTTC. Translating gives CASRAGRGSSYEQYF.

The V and J genes are TRBV28 and TRBJ1-1; D call uncertain. Trimming took off 8 bases at V and 4 bases at J, with 23 bases between the two ends. The length of the CDR3 is 16 residues. Germline V gives CDR1 MDHEN, CDR2 SYDVKM. CDR3 residues: CASDPAGKRGGTEAFF. CDR3 in DNA: TGTGCCAGCGACCCGGCCGGGAAGCGAGGAGGCACTGAAGCTTTCTTT.

CDR3 in amino acids: CSVRGTNTEAFF. The CDR3 nucleotides are TGCAGCGTAAGGGGGACGAACACTGAAGCTTTCTTT. The chain employs TRBV29-1 and TRBJ1-1, with D perhaps matching TRBD1 (6 bases). Germline V gene lookup returns CDR1 SQVTM and CDR2 ANQGSEA. The CDR3 contains 12 residues. The V gene lost 6 bases and the J gene lost 1 base, with 9 bases spanning the gap.

The chain has TRBV5-4 and TRBJ2-3; 7 bases align to TRBD2. The CDR3 length is 16 residues. Losses at the gene ends were 3 bases for V and 2 bases for J; bases not matched to a gene: 9. CDR1 is SGHNT, CDR2 YYREEE, per germline (reference sequence). In DNA form, the CDR3 reads TGTGCCAGCAGCTCCAGGCTAAGCGGGGACACAGATACGCAGTATTTT. Translation gives CASSSRLSGDTDTQYF.

This sequence joins TRBV21-1 and TRBJ2-5; the table's D call of TRBD2 was not tested on the DNA. TRBV21-1 is marked as a pseudogene. The CDR3 runs to 15 residues. The CDR3 spells CASSKGSRAQETQYF. As DNA, the CDR3 is TGTGCCAGCAGCAAAGGTTCGCGGGCACAAGAGACCCAGTACTTC.

CDR3 nucleotides: TGTGCCAGCAGTGAAGCTGGAGGGGACACTGAAGCTTTCTTT. Encoded protein: CASSEAGGDTEAFF. The chain employs TRBV6-1 and TRBJ1-1, with D perhaps TRBD1 (5 bases). There are 14 residues in the CDR3. The germline V gene has CDR1 MNHNS and CDR2 SASEGT. The germline V and J ends were trimmed by 0 bases and 3 bases, with 8 bases remaining between them.

V is TRBV9 and J is TRBJ1-2; D is ambiguous. Trimming took 0 bases from V and 1 from J, leaving 7 bases between them. This CDR3 region has 14 residues. Per germline, CDR1 SGDLS and CDR2 YYNGEE. The CDR3 spells CASSVGGDNYGYTF. The DNA of the CDR3 is TGTGCCAGCAGCGTAGGGGGAGATAACTATGGCTACACCTTC.

In DNA form, the CDR3 reads TGTGCCAGCAGTTTATGGTGGGACAGGGCTCAGCCCCAGCATTTT. Amino acids: CASSLWWDRAQPQHF. This sequence joins TRBV27 and TRBJ1-5; 9 nucleotides line up with TRBD1. The germline gives CDR1 MNHEY, CDR2 SMNVEV (reference sequence). The CDR3 runs 15 residues. V shed 1 base, J shed 6 bases, and the junction held 4 bases outside the gene matches.

The V gene is TRBV27, the J gene TRBJ2-1; 11 bases are shared with TRBD2. CDR1 and CDR2 (germline): MNHEY, SMNVEV (reference sequence). The junction had 14 bases not matched to a gene; V was cut back by 5 bases and J by 5 bases. The CDR3 totals 18 residues. The CDR3 DNA reads as TGTGCCAGCAGTCCACCGGGACTAGCGGTTCCCCTCCACAATGAGCAGTTCTTC. It codes for CASSPPGLAVPLHNEQFF.

This clone was counted a few times. The chain is built from TRBV7-8 and TRBJ1-2; maybe TRBD1 (6 bases). This CDR3 spans 14 amino acids. Trimming took 5 bases from V and 2 from J, leaving 12 bases between them. The V gene's germline CDR1 is SGHVS and CDR2 FQNEAQ. The CDR3 DNA reads TGTGCCAGCAGCCCCTTAGGGGGAAACTATGGCTACACCTTC. Translated, it gives CASSPLGGNYGYTF.

The chain combines TRBV7-2 with TRBJ2-7, with a possible D match to TRBD2 (6 bases). CDR3 size: 16 residues. Trimming took off 5 bases at V and 1 base at J, with 18 bases between the two ends. CDR1 and CDR2 from the germline V gene are SGHTA and FQGNSA. The CDR3 nucleotides read TGTGCCAGCAGCATCAACCCGGGACTGGGGTCCTACGAGCAGTACTTC. It specifies CASSINPGLGSYEQYF. Using reference TRBV7-2 and TRBJ2-7 for the parts outside the CDR3, the full variable domain is GAGVSQSPSNKVTEKGKDVELRCDPISGHTALYWYRQSLGQGLEFLIYFQGNSAPDKSGLPSDRFSAERTGGSVSTLTIQRTQQEDSAVYLCASSINPGLGSYEQYFGPGTRLTVT.

The chain is built from TRBV30 and TRBJ1-2, with D possibly TRBD1 on 5 matching bases. The germline V gene encodes CDR1 GTSNPN and CDR2 SVGIG (reference sequence). The CDR3 totals 16 residues. V lost 2 bases and J 5 bases, leaving 21 bases between the germline ends. In DNA, the CDR3 is TGTGCCTGGAGTCCACACCGGGCCAGGGAATCATATGGCTACACCTTC. Protein product: CAWSPHRARESYGYTF.

The rearrangement joins TRBV5-1 to TRBJ2-1; 8 nucleotides align to TRBD1. This CDR3 contains 16 residues. Looked up from germline, CDR1 is SGHRS and CDR2 is YFSETQ. V was pared by 4 bases and J by 2 bases, with 8 bases of the junction left unmatched. CDR3 region: CASSLRTGTPYNEQFF. In DNA, the CDR3 is TGCGCCAGCAGCCTACGGACAGGGACGCCCTACAATGAGCAGTTCTTC. The whole variable domain, remainder taken from reference TRBV5-1 and TRBJ2-1, is KAGVTQTPRYLIKTRGQQVTLSCSPISGHRSVSWYQQTPGQGLQFLFEYFSETQRNKGNFPGRFSGRQFSNSRSEMNVSTLELGDSALYLCASSLRTGTPYNEQFFGPGTRLTVL.

The V gene is TRBV25-1, the J gene TRBJ1-2; weak D call: TRBD1 (6 bases). Trimming took off 4 bases at V and 4 bases at J, with 13 bases between the two ends. The CDR3 runs to 14 residues. Germline CDR1 is MGHDK and CDR2 is SYGVNS. CDR3 sequence (DNA): TGTGCCAGCAGTGCTCGGCAGGGGACCTATGGCTACACCTTC. Translated: CASSARQGTYGYTF.

The gene calls are TRBV5-4 and TRBJ2-2; 8 bases fit TRBD1. Germline CDR1 is SGHNT and CDR2 is YYREEE (reference sequence). V dropped 4 bases and J dropped 6; count of bases not matched to a gene: 8. The CDR3 extends over 15 amino acids. CDR3 nucleotide sequence: TGTGCCAGCAGCCGTTTAACCAGGGGGCCCGGGGAGCTGTTTTTT. Amino acid sequence: CASSRLTRGPGELFF. Full variable domain (rest looked up from reference TRBV5-4 and TRBJ2-2): ETGVTQSPTHLIKTRGQQVTLRCSSQSGHNTVSWYQQALGQGPQFIFQYYREEENGRGNFPPRFSGLQFPNYSSELNVNALELDDSALYLCASSRLTRGPGELFFGEGSRLTVL.

The CDR3 reads CASSRAGEGTEAFF. The CDR3 nucleotides are TGTGCCAGTAGTCGGGCAGGGGAGGGCACTGAAGCTTTCTTT. The chain carries TRBV19 and TRBJ1-1; D might be TRBD1 (6 bases). The V end lost 5 bases, the J end lost 4 bases, and 14 bases lay between the germline ends. The CDR3 sequence is 14 residues long. Germline V lookup: CDR1 LNHDA, CDR2 SQIVND (reference sequence).

The chain is built from TRBV30 and TRBJ1-2; D remains ambiguous. Looked up from germline, CDR1 is GTSNPN and CDR2 is SVGIG (reference sequence). The CDR3 is 13 amino acids. The V end lost 5 bases, the J end lost 6 bases, and 16 bases lay between the germline ends. The CDR3 protein is CAWGVFNEDGYTF. The CDR3 nucleotides are TGTGCCTGGGGGGTATTCAACGAGGATGGCTACACCTTC.

The gene calls are TRBV19 and TRBJ2-3; D is unresolved. Trimming pared 4 bases from V and 0 bases from J, leaving 14 bases between. This CDR3 is 16 amino acids long. The germline V gene has CDR1 LNHDA and CDR2 SQIVND (reference sequence). The CDR3 sequence: CASSNPGETSTDTQYF. The CDR3 bases are TGTGCCAGTAGTAACCCCGGAGAGACTAGCACAGATACGCAGTATTTT.

Details on this clone: This sample also contains other DNA sequences that code for the same CDR3. The chain has TRBV12-3 or TRBV12-4 and TRBJ1-2; D may be TRBD1 (5 bases). Trimming shortened V by 5 bases and J by 8 bases, and 12 bases separated the two germline ends. The CDR3 totals 12 residues. CDR3 DNA sequence: TGTGCCAGCAGTCCCCAGGGAGGAGGCTACACCTTC. Amino acids: CASSPQGGGYTF.

J is TRBJ1-3 and V is TRBV11-2, with TRBD1 matching over 10 bases. The CDR3 covers 15 residues. Looked up from germline, CDR1 is SGHAT and CDR2 is FQNNGV. Losses at the gene ends were 6 bases for V and 2 bases for J; bases not matched to a gene: 4. CDR3 DNA: TGTGCCAGCAGTATGACAGGGGGCCCTGGAAACACCATATATTTT. Amino acid sequence: CASSMTGGPGNTIYF.

The chain employs TRBV7-8 and TRBJ1-2, with unresolved D. Germline V CDR1 and CDR2: SGHVS, FQNEAQ. This CDR3 is 13 amino acids long. Trimming removed 5 bases from V and 9 bases from J, with 16 bases in between. The CDR3 DNA sequence: TGTGCCAGCAGCCACGAGGAGTTCTACAGCTACACCTTC. Translation gives CASSHEEFYSYTF. Full variable domain (missing parts from reference TRBV7-8 and TRBJ1-2): GAGVSQSPRYKVAKRGQDVALRCDPISGHVSLFWYQQALGQGPEFLTYFQNEAQLDKSGLPSDRFFAERPEGSVSTLKIQRTQQEDSAVYLCASSHEEFYSYTFGSGTRLTVV.

V usage is TRBV24-1 and J usage is TRBJ1-1; D gene ambiguous. The V end was cut by 4 bases, the J end by 9 bases, with 11 bases between. Germline V gene lookup returns CDR1 KGHDR and CDR2 SFDVKD. The CDR3 totals 12 residues. The CDR3 protein is CATSDRTNKAFF. CDR3 nucleotide sequence: TGTGCCACCAGTGACCGAACAAACAAAGCTTTCTTT.

V and J are TRBV10-2 and TRBJ2-3, with D perhaps matching TRBD2 (6 bases). The length of the CDR3 is 13 residues. The germline CDR1 and CDR2 sequences are WSHSY and SAAADI. Trimming removed 8 bases from V and 1 base from J, with 10 bases in between. The CDR3 loop reads CASGGFGTDTQYF. Written as DNA, the CDR3 is TGCGCCAGCGGAGGGTTTGGCACAGATACGCAGTATTTT.

The chain has TRBV18 and TRBJ1-1; TRBD1 matches 9 bases. CDR1 is KGHSH, CDR2 LQKENI, per germline. This CDR3 is built from 16 residues. Trimming took 2 bases from V and 6 from J; bases not matched to a gene: 10. The CDR3 sequence is CASSPTRGTGLPEAFF. CDR3 bases: TGTGCCAGCTCACCAACCAGGGGGACAGGGCTCCCTGAAGCTTTCTTT.

This clone has a single count. V gene TRBV18 combines with J gene TRBJ1-1; D call uncertain. Germline V gene sequence: CDR1 KGHSH, CDR2 LQKENI. The CDR3 loop spans 12 amino acids. V was pared by 2 bases and J by 5 bases, with 6 bases between. The CDR3 sequence is CASSPSGTEAFF. CDR3 DNA sequence: TGTGCCAGCTCACCATCGGGGACTGAAGCTTTCTTT.

This clone appeared a single time. The gene calls are TRBV6-5 and TRBJ2-3; 9 bases align to TRBD1. CDR1 MNHEY and CDR2 SVGAGI come from the germline V gene. The V gene end was trimmed by 5 bases and the J gene end by 6 bases; junction bases not matched to a gene: 9. The CDR3 is made up of 15 amino acids. The CDR3 here is CASSPRDRDVDTQYF. For the CDR3, the DNA is TGTGCCAGCAGTCCCCGGGACAGGGATGTGGATACGCAGTATTTT.

The rearrangement links TRBV19 to TRBJ1-6; no clear D gene. Trimming took 6 bases from V and 9 from J, leaving 12 bases between them. Germline CDR1 and CDR2: LNHDA and SQIVND (reference sequence). The CDR3 is 13 residues long. The CDR3 DNA sequence: TGTGCCAGTAGGGACTTCCGTGGTTCACCCCTCCACTTT. This gives the protein CASRDFRGSPLHF.

The chain joins TRBV15 to TRBJ1-3; D uncertain. The V and J ends lost 0 bases and 4 bases respectively, with 4 bases between them. CDR3 length: 13 residues. The germline V gene encodes CDR1 LNHNV and CDR2 YYDKDF (reference sequence). CDR3 sequence reads: CATSRDRGNTIYF. CDR3 nucleotide sequence: TGTGCCACCAGCAGAGATAGAGGAAACACCATATATTTT.

V gene TRBV3-1 (or the pseudogene TRBV3-2) combines with J gene TRBJ2-5, with 11 bases identical to TRBD2. J gave up 5 bases and V 8 bases, and 10 bases lay outside the gene matches. This CDR3 is 15 amino acids long. CDR1 LGHDT and CDR2 YNNKEL come from the germline V gene (reference sequence). CDR3 DNA sequence: TGTGCCAGCCATCCTAGCGGGGGGTCTTTGGAGACCCAGTACTTC. Translation: CASHPSGGSLETQYF.

About this clone: Other DNA sequences in this sample translate to the same CDR3. This sequence joins TRBV5-1 and TRBJ1-4, with D unclear. In germline, CDR1 is SGHRS, CDR2 YFSETQ. The CDR3 consists of 13 residues. Trimming shortened V by 0 bases and J by 8 bases, and 8 bases separated the two germline ends. The CDR3 is CASSLEAGEKLFF. CDR3 bases: TGCGCCAGCAGCTTGGAAGCAGGCGAAAAACTGTTTTTT.